The 11 T cell receptor beta chains below were found in one sample sequenced in a study of yellow fever vaccine responses in identical twins. A single record per CDR3 protein comes from TCRdb applying MiXCR to the RT-PCR reads. The repertoire consists of roughly 490 distinct CDR3 sequences, with 65% to 90% occurring once and the leading ten covering 22%. The sample consisted of T cells from blood (PBMCs), unsorted or a sorted subset (not recorded which), taken before or after yellow fever vaccination (not recorded which). These receptors were collected from a female donor who received the yellow fever vaccine.

V is TRBV30 and J is TRBJ2-5; D unclear. CDR3 size: 11 residues. Between the trimmed V and J ends, which lost 0 bases and 5 bases, there was a span of 4 bases. Germline CDR1 is GTSNPN and CDR2 is SVGIG (reference sequence). The CDR3 DNA reads as TGTGCCTGGAGTGTAGTGGAGACCCAGTACTTC. It specifies CAWSVVETQYF. The variable domain in full, with the rest retrieved from reference TRBV30 and TRBJ2-5, is SQTIHQWPATLVQPVGSPLSLECTVEGTSNPNLYWYRQAAGRGLQLLFYSVGIGQISSEVPQNLSASRPQDRQFILSSKKLLLSDSGFYLCAWSVVETQYFGPGTRLLVL.

V gene TRBV11-2 combines with J gene TRBJ2-7; TRBD1 is a possible D gene (6 bases). Germline-derived CDR1 and CDR2 are SGHAT and FQNNGV. V was trimmed by 5 bases and J by 3 bases, leaving 14 bases between them. The CDR3 covers 14 residues. The CDR3 reads CASSRPGQLYEQYF. CDR3 nucleotides: TGTGCCAGCAGCCGACCCGGACAGCTCTACGAGCAGTACTTC.

This chain uses TRBV15 with TRBJ2-2; the match to TRBD1 covers 8 bases. After removal of 3 bases from V and 7 bases from J, the junction contained 10 bases not matched to a gene. Looked up from germline, CDR1 is LNHNV and CDR2 is YYDKDF (reference sequence). This CDR3 has 16 amino acids. In nucleotides, the CDR3 is TGTGCCACCAGCAGGGGCCTGGACAGGGCGAACGGGGAGCTGTTTTTT. This codes for CATSRGLDRANGELFF. Based on the CDR3 plus reference TRBV15 and TRBJ2-2, the full variable domain is DAMVIQNPRYQVTQFGKPVTLSCSQTLNHNVMYWYQQKSSQAPKLLFHYYDKDFNNEADTPDNFQSRRPNTSFCFLDIRSPGLGDTAMYLCATSRGLDRANGELFFGEGSRLTVL.

Sample share makes this clonotype hyperexpanded. The chain recombines TRBV6-5 with TRBJ1-1; tentatively, D is TRBD1 (5 bases). The CDR3 extends over 16 amino acids. V lost 0 bases, J lost 5 bases, and 16 bases lay in between. Germline assignment: CDR1 MNHEY and CDR2 SVGAGI. The CDR3 region has the DNA TGTGCCAGCAGTTACTCGAACCCAGGGTGGCATACTGAAGCTTTCTTT. Translating it yields CASSYSNPGWHTEAFF.

The chain links TRBV10-1 to TRBJ2-3; D possibly uses TRBD1 or TRBD2 (6 bases each). Germline V gives CDR1 WNHNN, CDR2 SYGVQD (reference sequence). Between the trimmed V and J ends, which lost 4 bases and 10 bases, there was a span of 21 bases. The CDR3 is 15 amino acids. The CDR3 loop reads CASSGRDSLGGAQYF. The CDR3, as DNA: TGCGCCAGCAGTGGCCGGGACTCCCTAGGGGGTGCGCAGTATTTT.

J is TRBJ2-7 and V is TRBV10-3; D is possibly TRBD1 (6 bases). V was cut by 3 bases and J by 5 bases, with 11 bases left in between. CDR3 length equals 13 residues. From germline, CDR1 is ENHRY and CDR2 SYGVKD. CDR3 protein: CAISETGSHEQYF. In DNA form, the CDR3 reads TGTGCCATCAGTGAAACAGGGTCGCACGAGCAGTACTTC.

The CDR3 bases are TGTGCCAGCAGTCCTAGACGGTCTAGCACAGATACGCAGTATTTT. This sequence encodes CASSPRRSSTDTQYF. V gene TRBV12-3 or TRBV12-4 combines with J gene TRBJ2-3, with D unresolved. This CDR3 spans 15 amino acids. Between the trimmed V and J ends, which lost 5 bases and 0 bases, there was a span of 12 bases.

This sequence joins TRBV4-1 and TRBJ1-3, with TRBD1 as a possible D gene (5 bases). CDR3 length: 16 residues. The germline V and J ends were trimmed by 5 bases and 0 bases, with 14 bases remaining between them. Per the germline V gene, CDR1 is MGHRA and CDR2 is YSYEKL. As DNA, the CDR3 is TGCGCCAGCAGCTACGGGGGGGTATCCTCTGGAAACACCATATATTTT. Encoded protein: CASSYGGVSSGNTIYF.

This chain joins TRBV23-1 and TRBJ2-7; 12 bases are a match to TRBD1. TRBV23-1 is recorded as an ORF, its role being uncertain. The V gene end was trimmed by 8 bases and the J gene end by 1 base; junction bases not matched to a gene: 12. This CDR3 comprises 17 residues. In DNA, the CDR3 is TGCGCCAGCGGTAACGGGACAGGGGGCGTAATGTCCTACGAGCAGTACTTC. Translation: CASGNGTGGVMSYEQYF.

The chain combines TRBV7-2 with TRBJ2-7; D gene ambiguous. Germline lookup yields CDR1 SGHTA and CDR2 FQGNSA. The V end lost 1 base, the J end lost 4 bases, and 8 bases lay between the germline ends. The CDR3 is made up of 13 amino acids. The CDR3 region is CASSLGLRYEQYF. DNA of the CDR3: TGTGCCAGCAGCTTAGGCCTCAGATACGAGCAGTACTTC.

The genes are TRBV11-1 and TRBJ2-1; D remains unclear. This CDR3 comprises 14 residues. V was cut by 3 bases and J by 1 base, with 7 bases left in between. Germline V gene sequence: CDR1 SGHAT, CDR2 FQDESV (reference sequence). This CDR3 reads CASSFSVSYNEQFF. In DNA, the CDR3 is TGTGCCAGCAGCTTCTCGGTATCCTACAATGAGCAGTTCTTC.